Listed below are T cell receptor beta chains from one sample, sequenced in a study of human T cells and chemical hapten exposure. From the RACE reads, TCRdb called clonotypes with MiXCR, one entry per CDR3 protein. Among about 65,000 distinct CDR3 sequences listed, about 6.5% were seen once. The specimen sequenced was whole blood. These receptor sequences come from a female donor in good health. Some clones in this sample may be carry-over from other donors' samples. Both conserved end residues are part of each CDR3. A D gene is named only where the DNA matches it firmly. Some rows mark clone size as missing; the rest say once, few, many or name a class of expanded clone.

v_call: TRBV2
j_call: TRBJ1-1
d_call: TRBD1
clone_size: many
cdr3_nt: TGTGCCAGCAGCCTTATGGGACAGGGCGTCACTGAAGCTTTCTTT
cdr3_aa: CASSLMGQGVTEAFF

v_call: TRBV4-1
j_call: TRBJ1-5
d_call: -
clone_size: many
cdr3_nt: TGCGCCAGCAGCCAAGAGTTTTGGCAGCCCCAGCATTTT
cdr3_aa: CASSQEFWQPQHF

v_call: TRBV7-8
j_call: TRBJ2-7
d_call: TRBD1
clone_size: few
cdr3_nt: TGTGCCAGCAGCCCCCCCCCGATGACAGGGGGTGCCTACGAGCAGTACTTC
cdr3_aa: CASSPPPMTGGAYEQYF

v_call: TRBV27
j_call: TRBJ1-2
d_call: -
clone_size: -
cdr3_nt: TGTGCCAGCAGTTCCTCCGAGACTAACTATGGCTACACCTTC
cdr3_aa: CASSSSETNYGYTF

v_call: TRBV4-1
j_call: TRBJ2-1
d_call: -
clone_size: -
cdr3_nt: TGCGCCAGCAGCCAGGACCGGTTACACACAGGTTCCTCCTACAATGAGCAGTTCTTC
cdr3_aa: CASSQDRLHTGSSYNEQFF

v_call: TRBV4-1
j_call: TRBJ1-2
d_call: TRBD1
clone_size: many
cdr3_nt: TGCGCCAGCAGCCAAGTCGTGATCCGGCCAGGGGGCCGGGATGGCTACACCTTC
cdr3_aa: CASSQVVIRPGGRDGYTF

v_call: TRBV20-1
j_call: TRBJ2-1
d_call: -
clone_size: many
cdr3_nt: TGCAGTGCTAGCGGGTTAGTCACGGGAGCGGGTGAGCAGTTCTTC
cdr3_aa: CSASGLVTGAGEQFF

v_call: TRBV4-1
j_call: TRBJ2-3
d_call: -
clone_size: few
cdr3_nt: TGCGCCAGCAGCCAAGTACAAGAAGTCCCAGATACGCAGTATTTT
cdr3_aa: CASSQVQEVPDTQYF

v_call: TRBV27
j_call: TRBJ1-5
d_call: -
clone_size: few
cdr3_nt: TGTGCCAGCAGCTACCAGGGGCAGCCCCAGCATTTT
cdr3_aa: CASSYQGQPQHF

v_call: TRBV2
j_call: TRBJ1-4
d_call: -
clone_size: many
cdr3_nt: TGTGCCAGCCATACCTCGGAAATAGAAAAACTGTTTTTT
cdr3_aa: CASHTSEIEKLFF

v_call: TRBV2
j_call: TRBJ2-3
d_call: -
clone_size: many
cdr3_nt: TGTGCCAGCAATGGGGTGGGCACAGATACGCAGTATTTT
cdr3_aa: CASNGVGTDTQYF

v_call: TRBV20-1
j_call: TRBJ2-3
d_call: TRBD2
clone_size: few
cdr3_nt: TGCAGTGCGCTGGGACTAGCGGGAGACGTGGCAGATACGCAGTATTTT
cdr3_aa: CSALGLAGDVADTQYF

v_call: TRBV28
j_call: TRBJ2-3
d_call: TRBD2
clone_size: few
cdr3_nt: TGTGCCAGCAGTTTAAGCGGGGCGACTACGCAGTATTTT
cdr3_aa: CASSLSGATTQYF

v_call: TRBV21-1
j_call: TRBJ1-1
d_call: -
clone_size: many
cdr3_nt: TGTGCCAGCAGCCCGGGCCCGGGACAGGGCGGCACTGAAGCTTTCTTT
cdr3_aa: CASSPGPGQGGTEAFF

v_call: TRBV20-1
j_call: TRBJ1-5
d_call: TRBD1
clone_size: few
cdr3_nt: TGCAGTGCTAGAGGTGGGACAGGCAGACAGCCCCAGCATTTT
cdr3_aa: CSARGGTGRQPQHF

v_call: TRBV6-6
j_call: TRBJ1-5
d_call: -
clone_size: -
cdr3_nt: TGTGCCAGCTCCGGGACAAGGGTTCAGCCCCAGCATTTT
cdr3_aa: CASSGTRVQPQHF

v_call: TRBV6-5
j_call: TRBJ1-5
d_call: -
clone_size: many
cdr3_nt: TGTGCCAGCAGTTACGAGAGGAATCAGCCCCAGCATTTT
cdr3_aa: CASSYERNQPQHF